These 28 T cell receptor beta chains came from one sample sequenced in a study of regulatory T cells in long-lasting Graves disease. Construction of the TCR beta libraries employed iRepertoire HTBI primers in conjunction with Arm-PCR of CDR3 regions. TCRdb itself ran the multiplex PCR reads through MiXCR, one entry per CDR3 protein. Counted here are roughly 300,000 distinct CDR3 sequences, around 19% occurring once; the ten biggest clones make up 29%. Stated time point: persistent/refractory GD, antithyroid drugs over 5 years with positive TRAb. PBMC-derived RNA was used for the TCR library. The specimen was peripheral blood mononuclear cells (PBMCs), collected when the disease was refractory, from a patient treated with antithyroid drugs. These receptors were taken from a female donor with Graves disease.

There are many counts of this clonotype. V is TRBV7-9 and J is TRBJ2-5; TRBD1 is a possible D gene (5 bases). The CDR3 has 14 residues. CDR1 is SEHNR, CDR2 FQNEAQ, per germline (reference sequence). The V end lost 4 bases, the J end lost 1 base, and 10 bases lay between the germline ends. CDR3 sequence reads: CASSSRALQETQYF. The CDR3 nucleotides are TGTGCCAGCAGCTCCAGGGCTCTCCAAGAGACCCAGTACTTC.

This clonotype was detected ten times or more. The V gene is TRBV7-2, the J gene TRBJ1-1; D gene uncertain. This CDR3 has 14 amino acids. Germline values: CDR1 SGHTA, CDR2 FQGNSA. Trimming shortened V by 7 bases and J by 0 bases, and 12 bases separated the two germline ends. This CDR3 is CASIVGGMNTEAFF. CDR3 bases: TGTGCCAGCATCGTGGGAGGAATGAACACTGAAGCTTTCTTT.

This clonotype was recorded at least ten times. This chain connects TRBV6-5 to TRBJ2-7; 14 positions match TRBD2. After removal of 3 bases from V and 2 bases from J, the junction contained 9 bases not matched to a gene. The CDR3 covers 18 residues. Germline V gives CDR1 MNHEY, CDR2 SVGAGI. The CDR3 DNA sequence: TGTGCCAGCAGTTATGACCGGACGGGACTAGCGGGAGCCTACGAGCAGTACTTC. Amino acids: CASSYDRTGLAGAYEQYF.

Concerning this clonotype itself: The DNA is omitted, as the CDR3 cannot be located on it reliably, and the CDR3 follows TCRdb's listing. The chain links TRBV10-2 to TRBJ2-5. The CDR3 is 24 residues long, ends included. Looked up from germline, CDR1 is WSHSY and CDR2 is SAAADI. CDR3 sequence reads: CASTNQTSMYLCASRTPSQETQYF.

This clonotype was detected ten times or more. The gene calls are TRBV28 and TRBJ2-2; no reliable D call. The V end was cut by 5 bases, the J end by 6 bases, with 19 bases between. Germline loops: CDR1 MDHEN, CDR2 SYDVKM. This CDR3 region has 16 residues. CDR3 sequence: CASSPRVIFRPGELFF. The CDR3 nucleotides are TGTGCCAGCAGTCCCCGGGTAATTTTCCGCCCCGGGGAGCTGTTTTTT.

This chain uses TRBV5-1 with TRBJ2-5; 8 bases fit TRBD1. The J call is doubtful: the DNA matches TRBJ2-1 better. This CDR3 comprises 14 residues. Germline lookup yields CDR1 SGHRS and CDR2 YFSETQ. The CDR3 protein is CASSPDRGWNEQFF. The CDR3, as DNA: TGCGCCAGCAGCCCCGACAGGGGTTGGAATGAGCAGTTCTTC.

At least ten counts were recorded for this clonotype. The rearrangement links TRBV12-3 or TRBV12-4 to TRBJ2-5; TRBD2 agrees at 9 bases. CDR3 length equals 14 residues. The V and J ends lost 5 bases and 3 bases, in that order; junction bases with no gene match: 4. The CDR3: CASSLSGGKETQYF. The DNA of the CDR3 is TGTGCCAGCAGTCTCAGCGGGGGGAAAGAGACCCAGTACTTC.

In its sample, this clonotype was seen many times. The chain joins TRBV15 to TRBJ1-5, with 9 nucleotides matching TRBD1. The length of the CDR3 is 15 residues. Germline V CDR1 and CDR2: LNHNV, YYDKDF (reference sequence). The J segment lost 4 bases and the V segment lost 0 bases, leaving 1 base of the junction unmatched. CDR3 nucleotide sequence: TGTGCCACCAGCAGAGAGGGACAGGGTAATCAGCCCCAGCATTTT. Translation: CATSREGQGNQPQHF.

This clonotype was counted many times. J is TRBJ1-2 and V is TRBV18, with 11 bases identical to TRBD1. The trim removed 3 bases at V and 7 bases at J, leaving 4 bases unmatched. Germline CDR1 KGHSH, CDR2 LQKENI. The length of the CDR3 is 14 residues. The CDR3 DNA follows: TGTGCCAGCTCACCGGGACAGGGGGTCATTGGCTACACCTTC. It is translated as CASSPGQGVIGYTF.

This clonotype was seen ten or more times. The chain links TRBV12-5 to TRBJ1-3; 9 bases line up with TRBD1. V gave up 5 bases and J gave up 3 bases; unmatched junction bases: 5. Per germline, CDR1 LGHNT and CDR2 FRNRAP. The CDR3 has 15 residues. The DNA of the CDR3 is TGTGCTAGTGGTCCTTCGACAGGGGGTGGAAACACCATATATTTT. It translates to CASGPSTGGGNTIYF.

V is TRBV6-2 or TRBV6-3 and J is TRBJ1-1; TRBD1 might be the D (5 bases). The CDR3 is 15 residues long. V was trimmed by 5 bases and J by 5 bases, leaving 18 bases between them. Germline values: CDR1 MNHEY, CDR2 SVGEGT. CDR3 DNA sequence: TGTGCCAGCAGTGAATTTAGTAGCGGGGGGACTGAAGCTTTCTTT. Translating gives CASSEFSSGGTEAFF.

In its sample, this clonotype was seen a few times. CDR3 in DNA: TGTGCCAGCGGCCGGACAGGGCTGAACACTGAAGCTTTCTTT. Amino acid sequence: CASGRTGLNTEAFF. The chain carries TRBV6-1 and TRBJ1-1; TRBD1 matches 8 bases. V trimming: 8 bases; J trimming: 0 bases; junction bases outside the gene matches: 5. This CDR3 comprises 14 residues. In germline, CDR1 is MNHNS, CDR2 SASEGT.

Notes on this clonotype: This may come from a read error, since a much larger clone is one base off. DNA of the CDR3: TGTGCCAGCAGTGGACCCCCGGGTTCCACCCCGCACTATGGCTACATCTTC. Protein: CASSGPPGSTPHYGYIF. The genes are TRBV2 and TRBJ1-2; unclear D gene. The CDR3 length is 17 residues. In germline, CDR1 is SNHLY, CDR2 FYNNEI.

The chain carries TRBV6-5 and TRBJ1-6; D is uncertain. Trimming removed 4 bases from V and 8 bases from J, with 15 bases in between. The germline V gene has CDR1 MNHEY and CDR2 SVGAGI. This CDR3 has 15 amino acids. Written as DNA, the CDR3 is TGTGCCAGCAGTTTAGGGCAGAGACGGGATTCACCCCTCCACTTT. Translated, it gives CASSLGQRRDSPLHF.

CDR3: CATSPTPTNEKLFF. CDR3 sequence (DNA): TGCGCCACCTCGCCGACTCCAACTAATGAAAAACTGTTTTTT. This rearrangement joins TRBV10-2 to TRBJ1-4; D remains ambiguous. V was clipped by 10 bases and J by 0 bases, with 12 bases between them. Per the germline V gene, CDR1 is WSHSY and CDR2 is SAAADI. The CDR3 has 14 residues.

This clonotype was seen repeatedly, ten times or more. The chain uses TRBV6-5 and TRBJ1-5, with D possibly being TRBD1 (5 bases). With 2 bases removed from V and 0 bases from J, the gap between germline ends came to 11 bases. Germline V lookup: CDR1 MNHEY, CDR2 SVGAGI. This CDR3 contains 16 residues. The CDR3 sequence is CASSYKGRGSNQPQHF. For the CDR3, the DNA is TGTGCCAGCAGTTACAAGGGACGGGGTAGCAATCAGCCCCAGCATTTT.

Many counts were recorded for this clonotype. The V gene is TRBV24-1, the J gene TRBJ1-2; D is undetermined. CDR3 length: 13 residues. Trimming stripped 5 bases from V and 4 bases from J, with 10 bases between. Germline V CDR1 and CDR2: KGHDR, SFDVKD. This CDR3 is CATSGMGGYGYTF. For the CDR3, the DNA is TGTGCCACCAGTGGAATGGGTGGCTATGGCTACACCTTC.

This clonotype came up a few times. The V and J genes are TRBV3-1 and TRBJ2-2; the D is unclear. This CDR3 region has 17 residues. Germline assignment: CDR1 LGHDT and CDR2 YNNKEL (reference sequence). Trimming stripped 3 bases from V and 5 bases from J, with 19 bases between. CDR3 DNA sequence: TGTGCCAGCAGCCATCGCTCGATCAGGAGTCTAACCGGGGAGCTGTTTTTT. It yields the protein CASSHRSIRSLTGELFF.

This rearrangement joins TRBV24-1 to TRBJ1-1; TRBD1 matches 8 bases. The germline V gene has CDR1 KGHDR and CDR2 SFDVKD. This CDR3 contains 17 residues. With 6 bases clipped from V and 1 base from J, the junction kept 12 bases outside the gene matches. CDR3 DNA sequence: TGTGCCACCAGTTCCGGCAGGGGGCGAGGGGGGAACACTGAAGCTTTCTTT. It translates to CATSSGRGRGGNTEAFF.

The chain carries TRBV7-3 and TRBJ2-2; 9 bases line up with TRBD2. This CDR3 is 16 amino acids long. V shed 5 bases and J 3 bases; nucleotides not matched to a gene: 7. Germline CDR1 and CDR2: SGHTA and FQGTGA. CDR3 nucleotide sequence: TGTGCCAGCAGCACTGCGGGAGGGCGAGACACCGGGGAGCTGTTTTTT. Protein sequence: CASSTAGGRDTGELFF.

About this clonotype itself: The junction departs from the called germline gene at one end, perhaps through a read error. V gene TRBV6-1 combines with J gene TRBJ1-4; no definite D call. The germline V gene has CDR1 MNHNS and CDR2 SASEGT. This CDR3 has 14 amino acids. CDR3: CASTGPIAVEKMFF. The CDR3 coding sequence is TGTGCCAGCACCGGACCAATCGCGGTAGAAAAAATGTTTTTT.

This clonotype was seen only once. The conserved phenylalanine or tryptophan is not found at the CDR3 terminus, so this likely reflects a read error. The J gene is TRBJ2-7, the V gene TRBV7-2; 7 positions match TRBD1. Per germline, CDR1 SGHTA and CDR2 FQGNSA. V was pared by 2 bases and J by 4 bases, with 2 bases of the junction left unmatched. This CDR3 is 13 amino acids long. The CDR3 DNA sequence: TGTGCCAGCAGCTTAACGACAGGGTACGAGCAGTACCTC. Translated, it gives CASSLTTGYEQYL.

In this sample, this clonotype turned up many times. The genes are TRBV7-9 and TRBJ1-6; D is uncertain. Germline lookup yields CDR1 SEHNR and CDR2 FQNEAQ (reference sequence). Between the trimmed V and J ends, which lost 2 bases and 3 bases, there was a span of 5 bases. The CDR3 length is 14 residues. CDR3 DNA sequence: TGTGCCAGCAGCTTACCCATCTATAATTCACCCCTCCACTTT. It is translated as CASSLPIYNSPLHF. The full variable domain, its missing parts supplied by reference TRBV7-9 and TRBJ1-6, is DTGVSQNPRHKITKRGQNVTFRCDPISEHNRLYWYRQTLGQGPEFLTYFQNEAQLEKSRLLSDRFSAERPKGSFSTLEIQRTEQGDSAMYLCASSLPIYNSPLHFGNGTRLTVT.

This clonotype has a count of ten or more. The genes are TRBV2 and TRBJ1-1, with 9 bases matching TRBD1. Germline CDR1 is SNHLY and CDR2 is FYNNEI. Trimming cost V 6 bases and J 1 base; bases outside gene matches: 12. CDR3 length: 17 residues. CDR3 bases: TGTGCCAGCAGAAAGACAGGGGGAGTCGGTCCGAACACTGAAGCTTTCTTT. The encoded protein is CASRKTGGVGPNTEAFF.

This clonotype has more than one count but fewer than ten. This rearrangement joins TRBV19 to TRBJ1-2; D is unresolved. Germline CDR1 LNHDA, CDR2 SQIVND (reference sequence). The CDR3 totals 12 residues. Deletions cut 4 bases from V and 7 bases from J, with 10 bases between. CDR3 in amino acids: CASSRQAGGYTF. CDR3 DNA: TGTGCCAGTAGTAGGCAGGCGGGTGGCTACACCTTC.

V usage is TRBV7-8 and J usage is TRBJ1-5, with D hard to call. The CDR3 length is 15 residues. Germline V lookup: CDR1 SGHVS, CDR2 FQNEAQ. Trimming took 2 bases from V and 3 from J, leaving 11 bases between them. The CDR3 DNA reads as TGTGCCAGCAGCTTAACTGGGCTCTACAATCAGCCCCAGCATTTT. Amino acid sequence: CASSLTGLYNQPQHF.

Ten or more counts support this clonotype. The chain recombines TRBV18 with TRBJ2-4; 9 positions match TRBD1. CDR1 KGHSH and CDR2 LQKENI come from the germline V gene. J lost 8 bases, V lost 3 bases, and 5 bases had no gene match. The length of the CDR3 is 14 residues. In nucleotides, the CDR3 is TGTGCCAGCTCACCGCCCGGGACAGGGTACATTCAGTACTTC. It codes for CASSPPGTGYIQYF.

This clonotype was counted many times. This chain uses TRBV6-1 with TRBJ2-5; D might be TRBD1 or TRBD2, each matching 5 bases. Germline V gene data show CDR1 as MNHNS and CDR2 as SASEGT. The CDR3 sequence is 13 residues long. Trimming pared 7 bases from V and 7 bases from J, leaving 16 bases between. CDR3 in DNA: TGTGCCAGCAATACCGGGACCGGAGCGACCCAGTACTTC. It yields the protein CASNTGTGATQYF.